The 29 T cell receptor beta chains listed next were all sequenced from one sample in a study of cytomegalovirus exposure and HLA in healthy donors. Both 60 Vbeta primers and 13 Jbeta primers went into the PCR. Profiling relied on immunoSEQ multiplex PCR, and the TCRdb table lists in-frame clones only, not all of them. This table holds 250,000 to 350,000 clones, just over 85% found once. What was sequenced was PBMCs. Receptor source: a middle-aged man in good health and CMV-seropositive.

The CDR3 here is CASRRREYQNEQFF. For the CDR3, the DNA is TGTGCCAGCAGACGGAGGGAGTATCAGAATGAGCAGTTCTTC. V gene TRBV6-5 combines with J gene TRBJ2-1, with D possibly matching TRBD2 (6 bases). CDR1 and CDR2 from the germline V gene are MNHEY and SVGAGI. CDR3 length: 14 residues. V was cut by 6 bases and J by 7 bases, with 16 bases left in between.

This chain uses TRBV28 with TRBJ2-3; 8 nucleotides line up with TRBD2. Germline loops: CDR1 MDHEN, CDR2 SYDVKM. This CDR3 is 16 amino acids long. V shed 6 bases, J shed 6 bases, and the junction held 14 bases outside the gene matches. CDR3: CASSWAPGLVTDTQYF. CDR3 nucleotides: TGTGCCAGCAGCTGGGCCCCGGGACTAGTAACGGATACGCAGTATTTT. The whole variable domain, remainder taken from reference TRBV28 and TRBJ2-3, is DVKVTQSSRYLVKRTGEKVFLECVQDMDHENMFWYRQDPGLGLRLIYFSYDVKMKEKGDIPEGYSVSREKKERFSLILESASTNQTSMYLCASSWAPGLVTDTQYFGPGTRLTVL.

This chain connects TRBV9 to TRBJ2-1, with 10 nucleotides matching TRBD2. J gave up 2 bases and V 3 bases, and 2 bases lay outside the gene matches. The CDR3 sequence is 15 residues long. CDR1 and CDR2 (germline): SGDLS, YYNGEE. The DNA for the CDR3 is TGTGCCAGCAGCGCCGGGACTAGCGCCTACAATGAGCAGTTCTTC. It yields the protein CASSAGTSAYNEQFF.

The chain joins TRBV7-2 to TRBJ2-1; 11 bases are shared with TRBD2. The CDR3 spans 17 residues. The germline V gene encodes CDR1 SGHTA and CDR2 FQGNSA. V was clipped by 0 bases and J by 6 bases; unmatched bases: 7. CDR3 coding DNA: TGTGCCAGCAGCTTAGCGGGGGCTAGCGGGAGGCGCAATGAGCAGTTCTTC. Its protein is CASSLAGASGRRNEQFF.

This chain connects TRBV27 to TRBJ2-1; D is undetermined. The CDR3 spans 12 residues. The germline gives CDR1 MNHEY, CDR2 SMNVEV (reference sequence). Trimming took off 8 bases at V and 8 bases at J, with 13 bases between the two ends. The chain's CDR3 is CASRSGVYEQFF. In DNA, the CDR3 is TGTGCCAGCCGTTCCGGAGTCTATGAGCAGTTCTTC.

The chain joins TRBV29-1 to TRBJ2-7; 7 nucleotides match TRBD2. This CDR3 region has 13 residues. The germline V gene encodes CDR1 SQVTM and CDR2 ANQGSEA. The trim removed 6 bases at V and 2 bases at J, leaving 7 bases unmatched. The CDR3 DNA sequence: TGCAGCGTGGGGGGGAGGCGACCCTACGAGCAGTACTTC. Amino acids: CSVGGRRPYEQYF.

The CDR3 bases are TGTGCCAGCACGGGACAGGGGATGGATCAGCCCCAGCATTTT. Translating gives CASTGQGMDQPQHF. The V and J genes are TRBV2 and TRBJ1-5, with 10 bases that match TRBD1. The trim removed 7 bases at V and 5 bases at J, leaving 5 bases unmatched. The CDR3 length is 14 residues. Germline CDR1 and CDR2: SNHLY and FYNNEI. The whole variable domain, filled in from reference TRBV2 and TRBJ1-5, reads EPEVTQTPSHQVTQMGQEVILRCVPISNHLYFYWYRQILGQKVEFLVSFYNNEISEKSEIFDDQFSVERPDGSNFTLKIRSTKLEDSAMYFCASTGQGMDQPQHFGDGTRLSIL.

This clone came up a few times. This sequence joins TRBV28 and TRBJ2-1, with D perhaps matching TRBD2 (5 bases). The germline gives CDR1 MDHEN, CDR2 SYDVKM. V was pared by 6 bases and J by 2 bases, with 14 bases between. The CDR3 sequence is 15 residues long. CDR3 region: CASSPTGGTYNEQFF. The CDR3 DNA is TGTGCCAGCAGCCCCACCGGAGGAACCTACAATGAGCAGTTCTTC. Full variable domain (remainder filled in from reference TRBV28 and TRBJ2-1): DVKVTQSSRYLVKRTGEKVFLECVQDMDHENMFWYRQDPGLGLRLIYFSYDVKMKEKGDIPEGYSVSREKKERFSLILESASTNQTSMYLCASSPTGGTYNEQFFGPGTRLTVL.

The chain carries TRBV29-1 and TRBJ2-1; D perhaps matches TRBD2 (7 bases). CDR1 and CDR2 (germline): SQVTM, ANQGSEA. CDR3 length: 11 amino acids. Trimming removed 3 bases from V and 10 bases from J, with 10 bases in between. CDR3 protein: CSVEGGREQFF. The CDR3 coding sequence is TGCAGCGTTGAGGGGGGGCGGGAGCAGTTCTTC.

This sequence joins TRBV7-2 and TRBJ2-2; D gene uncertain. V shed 0 bases and J shed 9 bases, with 2 bases lying between them. This CDR3 has 11 amino acids. Germline V gives CDR1 SGHTA, CDR2 FQGNSA. DNA of the CDR3: TGTGCCAGCAGCTTAGCTAGGGAGCTGTTTTTT. This codes for CASSLARELFF.

The V call is TRBV27, the J call TRBJ2-1; D is unresolved. CDR1 MNHEY and CDR2 SMNVEV come from the germline V gene (reference sequence). This CDR3 has 14 amino acids. Trimming shortened V by 1 base and J by 6 bases, and 10 bases separated the two germline ends. This chain's CDR3 is CASSLYYTPNEQFF. The CDR3 DNA reads as TGTGCCAGCAGTTTATACTATACGCCCAATGAGCAGTTCTTC.

J is TRBJ2-7 and V is TRBV11-2; 7 bases align to TRBD1. Germline V gene lookup returns CDR1 SGHAT and CDR2 FQNNGV. The CDR3 length is 14 residues. J lost 1 base, V lost 4 bases, and 4 bases had no gene match. CDR3 loop: CASSYRQGSYEQYF. CDR3 DNA: TGTGCCAGCAGCTACCGACAGGGTTCCTACGAGCAGTACTTC.

The chain recombines TRBV7-9 with TRBJ2-7; unclear D gene. This CDR3 spans 11 amino acids. V dropped 4 bases and J dropped 7 bases, with 8 bases sitting between them. Germline V gives CDR1 SEHNR, CDR2 FQNEAQ (reference sequence). DNA of the CDR3: TGTGCCAGCAGCTCCGTCTTGGAGCAGTACTTC. Translating it yields CASSSVLEQYF.

The chain links TRBV4-3 to TRBJ2-1; TRBD2 matches at 8 bases. V was clipped by 3 bases and J by 0 bases; unmatched bases: 10. Germline V lookup: CDR1 LGHNA, CDR2 YSLEER. This CDR3 comprises 18 residues. The CDR3, as DNA: TGCGCCAGCAGCCAGGATACCGCCAGCGGGAGCTCCTACAATGAGCAGTTCTTC. Translation: CASSQDTASGSSYNEQFF.

This chain joins TRBV7-9 and TRBJ1-6; TRBD1 might be the D (5 bases). The CDR3 has 16 amino acids. The V gene's germline CDR1 is SEHNR and CDR2 FQNEAQ (reference sequence). V was trimmed by 6 bases and J by 6 bases, leaving 18 bases between them. The CDR3 DNA follows: TGTGCCAGCAGTGAACTAAGTGCCCAGGGTAATTCACCCCTCCACTTT. Its translation: CASSELSAQGNSPLHF.

Only one count was recorded for this clone. The chain employs TRBV5-4 and TRBJ2-2; 12 positions match TRBD2. CDR1 and CDR2 from the germline V gene are SGHNT and YYREEE (reference sequence). This CDR3 is 16 amino acids long. J was trimmed by 5 bases and V by 2 bases; bases with no gene match: 4. CDR3 sequence: CASSFGTSGSTGELFF. CDR3 DNA: TGTGCCAGCAGCTTTGGGACTAGCGGGTCTACCGGGGAGCTGTTTTTT.

This chain uses TRBV5-1 with TRBJ1-2; D call uncertain. The germline V gene has CDR1 SGHRS and CDR2 YFSETQ. Trimming removed 3 bases from V and 4 bases from J, with 10 bases in between. This CDR3 has 13 residues. The CDR3 sequence: CASSSDGGYGYTF. In nucleotides, the CDR3 is TGCGCCAGCAGCTCCGACGGAGGCTATGGCTACACCTTC.

The chain has TRBV12-5 and TRBJ2-1; 8 bases fit TRBD1. This CDR3 is 15 amino acids long. The V gene's germline CDR1 is LGHNT and CDR2 FRNRAP. V shed 5 bases and J 5 bases; nucleotides not matched to a gene: 8. In DNA form, the CDR3 reads TGTGCTAGTGGTCCCACCGGGACAGGAAACAATGAGCAGTTCTTC. Translating gives CASGPTGTGNNEQFF. Using reference TRBV12-5 and TRBJ2-1 for the parts outside the CDR3, the full variable domain is DARVTQTPRHKVTEMGQEVTMRCQPILGHNTVFWYRQTMMQGLELLAYFRNRAPLDDSGMPKDRFSAEMPDATLATLKIQPSEPRDSAVYFCASGPTGTGNNEQFFGPGTRLTVL.

V gene TRBV5-1 combines with J gene TRBJ2-2; D gene unclear. CDR1 and CDR2 from the germline V gene are SGHRS and YFSETQ. V shed 7 bases and J shed 0 bases, with 13 bases lying between them. This CDR3 comprises 15 residues. The CDR3 coding sequence is TGCGCCAGCCTACCCTCATACGCGAACACCGGGGAGCTGTTTTTT. It specifies CASLPSYANTGELFF.

In this sample, this clone turned up once. The rearrangement links TRBV9 to TRBJ2-3; D is uncertain. Germline loops: CDR1 SGDLS, CDR2 YYNGEE. Trimming left V 2 bases short and J 6 bases short, with 7 bases between. This CDR3 contains 12 residues. The CDR3 loop reads CASSVPADTQYF. The CDR3 DNA is TGTGCCAGCAGCGTCCCAGCGGATACGCAGTATTTT. Using reference TRBV9 and TRBJ2-3 for the parts outside the CDR3, the full variable domain is DSGVTQTPKHLITATGQRVTLRCSPRSGDLSVYWYQQSLDQGLQFLIQYYNGEERAKGNILERFSAQQFPDLHSELNLSSLELGDSALYFCASSVPADTQYFGPGTRLTVL.

The rearrangement uses TRBV28 and TRBJ1-6; no definite D call. Germline-derived CDR1 and CDR2 are MDHEN and SYDVKM. The CDR3 has 13 residues. V lost 7 bases and J lost 2, with 6 bases in between. The CDR3 bases are TGTGCCAGCACTCCTACCTATAATTCACCCCTCCACTTT. Its protein is CASTPTYNSPLHF.

The CDR3 sequence: CASSSFPSGDNEQFF. The CDR3 DNA is TGTGCCAGCAGTTCGTTCCCTAGCGGGGACAATGAGCAGTTCTTC. This chain joins TRBV27 and TRBJ2-1, with 9 bases aligning to TRBD2. Germline assignment: CDR1 MNHEY and CDR2 SMNVEV (reference sequence). The CDR3 has 15 residues. The ends lost 4 bases at V and 5 bases at J; junction bases unmatched: 6.

This chain connects TRBV7-3 to TRBJ2-2, with a possible D match to TRBD2 (5 bases). Germline V gene sequence: CDR1 SGHTA, CDR2 FQGTGA. This CDR3 spans 15 amino acids. V lost 2 bases and J 4 bases, leaving 11 bases between the germline ends. For the CDR3, the DNA is TGTGCCAGCAGCTTAGGGCTGGCGGGCACCGGGGAGCTGTTTTTT. It yields the protein CASSLGLAGTGELFF.

The gene calls are TRBV5-1 and TRBJ2-3, with D possibly matching TRBD2 (6 bases). The CDR3 is 16 residues long. Trimming left V 0 bases short and J 1 base short, with 12 bases between. CDR1 is SGHRS, CDR2 YFSETQ, per germline. CDR3: CASSLEQGGGTDTQYF. The CDR3 region has the DNA TGCGCCAGCAGCTTGGAGCAGGGCGGGGGCACAGATACGCAGTATTTT.

As for this clone: One junction end does not reproduce the germline sequence, and a read error may be involved. The J gene is TRBJ2-2, the V gene TRBV7-7; D is ambiguous. The CDR3 length is 13 residues. The germline gives CDR1 SSHAT, CDR2 FNYEAQ (reference sequence). The chain's CDR3 is CASSLTNTGELFF. The CDR3 region has the DNA TGTGCTAGCAGCCTCACAAACACCGGGGAGCTGTTTTTT. Drawing the rest from reference TRBV7-7 and TRBJ2-2, the complete variable domain is GAGVSQSPRYKVTKRGQDVTLRCDPISSHATLYWYQQALGQGPEFLTYFNYEAQPDKSGLPSDRFSAERPEGSISTLTIQRTEQRDSAMYRCASSLTNTGELFFGEGSRLTVL.

The V gene is TRBV5-6, the J gene TRBJ2-7, with 7 bases fitting TRBD2. This CDR3 comprises 15 residues. The germline V gene has CDR1 SGHDT and CDR2 YYEEEE. The V gene end was trimmed by 1 base and the J gene end by 0 bases; junction bases not matched to a gene: 4. DNA of the CDR3: TGTGCCAGCAGCTTGAGACTAGCTCACTCCTACGAGCAGTACTTC. It translates to CASSLRLAHSYEQYF.

The chain couples TRBV28 to TRBJ2-2; D is possibly TRBD1 (5 bases). The CDR3 spans 14 residues. V lost 6 bases, J lost 6 bases, and 14 bases lay in between. Germline loops: CDR1 MDHEN, CDR2 SYDVKM. The CDR3 loop reads CASRLYRQPGELFF. CDR3 bases: TGTGCCAGCAGACTCTATAGACAGCCCGGGGAGCTGTTTTTT.

V gene TRBV14 combines with J gene TRBJ2-3, with 12 positions matching TRBD2. Germline assignment: CDR1 SGHDN and CDR2 FVKESK. The CDR3 length is 18 residues. The V gene end was trimmed by 5 bases and the J gene end by 0 bases; junction bases not matched to a gene: 9. The DNA for the CDR3 is TGTGCCAGCAGCATTCGGACTAGCGGGACACCCAGCACAGATACGCAGTATTTT. Translating gives CASSIRTSGTPSTDTQYF. Supplemented by reference TRBV14 and TRBJ2-3, the full variable domain reads EAGVTQFPSHSVIEKGQTVTLRCDPISGHDNLYWYRRVMGKEIKFLLHFVKESKQDESGMPNNRFLAERTGGTYSTLKVQPAELEDSGVYFCASSIRTSGTPSTDTQYFGPGTRLTVL.

J is TRBJ1-1 and V is TRBV21-1. TRBV21-1 is reported as a pseudogene. This CDR3 is built from 14 residues. This CDR3 reads CASSGRDSNTEAFF. The CDR3 DNA reads as TGTGCCAGCAGCGGTCGGGACTCCAACACTGAAGCTTTCTTT.